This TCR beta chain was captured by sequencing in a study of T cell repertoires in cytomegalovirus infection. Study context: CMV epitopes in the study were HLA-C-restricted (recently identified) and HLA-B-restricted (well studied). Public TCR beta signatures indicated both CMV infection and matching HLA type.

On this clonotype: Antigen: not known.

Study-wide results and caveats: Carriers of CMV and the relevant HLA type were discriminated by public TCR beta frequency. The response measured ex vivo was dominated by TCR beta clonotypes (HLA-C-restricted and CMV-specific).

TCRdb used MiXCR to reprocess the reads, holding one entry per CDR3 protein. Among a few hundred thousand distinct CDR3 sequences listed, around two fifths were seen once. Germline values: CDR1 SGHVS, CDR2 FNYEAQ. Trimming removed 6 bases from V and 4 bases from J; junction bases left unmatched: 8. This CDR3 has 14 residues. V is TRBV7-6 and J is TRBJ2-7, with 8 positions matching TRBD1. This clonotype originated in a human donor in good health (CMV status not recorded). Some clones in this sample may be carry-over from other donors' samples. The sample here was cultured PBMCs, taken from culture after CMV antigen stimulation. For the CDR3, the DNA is TGTGCCAGCAGTTCCCTGACAGGGGTTTACGAGCAGTACTTC. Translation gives CASSSLTGVYEQYF.